This T cell receptor beta chain appears in the sequencing data of a study of T cells after yellow fever vaccination. Notes on the study in general: Subsequent booster samples again held most clones from primary vaccination (96% CD4, about 90% CD8).

This CDR3 has 16 amino acids. V dropped 2 bases and J dropped 2 bases, with 13 bases sitting between them. This clonotype was found many times. The antigen is not known. MiXCR was run by TCRdb on the 5' RACE reads, yielding one entry per CDR3 protein. This sample has 200,000 to 300,000 distinct CDR3 sequences, with approximately 3.8% found just once. Sequenced here: PBMCs, sampled 15 days after the yellow fever booster vaccination. The chain joins TRBV12-3 or TRBV12-4 to TRBJ1-5; D uncertain. This TCR came from a man in his late teens or twenties who received the YFV17D yellow fever vaccine. CDR3 DNA sequence: TGTGCCAGCAGTTTATGGGCAGGAGCAGGCAATCAGCCCCAGCATTTT. It encodes CASSLWAGAGNQPQHF.